Following are 6 T cell receptor beta chains from one sample sequenced in a study of CD8 T cells in ankylosing spondylitis. MiXCR, applied by TCRdb to the 5' RACE reads, yields one record per CDR3 protein. The repertoire holds roughly 190,000 distinct CDR3 sequences, with around 13% as singletons. Specimen: blood, either unsorted or a sorted T cell fraction (not recorded which). These receptors were taken from a male donor with ankylosing spondylitis or in good health (not recorded which).

This chain connects TRBV6-1 to TRBJ2-7, with 8 bases that match TRBD1. Germline CDR1 reads MNHNS; CDR2 reads SASEGT. J was trimmed by 2 bases and V by 5 bases; bases with no gene match: 5. The CDR3 is 14 amino acids. Here the CDR3 DNA reads TGTGCCAGCAGTCCGGGACAGGCAGCCTACGAGCAGTACTTC. It yields the protein CASSPGQAAYEQYF.

This clonotype was seen more than once but under ten times. This chain's CDR3 is CSAEDRSNYGYTF. For the CDR3, the DNA is TGCAGCGCCGAGGACAGGTCTAACTATGGCTACACCTTC. This chain connects TRBV29-1 to TRBJ1-2; TRBD1 matches at 7 bases. Germline CDR1 reads SQVTM; CDR2 reads ANQGSEA. This CDR3 has 13 residues. V shed 7 bases, J shed 0 bases, and the junction held 5 bases outside the gene matches.

A few counts support this clonotype. The J gene is TRBJ2-7, the V gene TRBV29-1, with D hard to call. CDR1 and CDR2 (germline): SQVTM, ANQGSEA. The ends were cut back, 1 base at V and 3 bases at J, with 10 bases in the middle. The CDR3 extends over 13 amino acids. CDR3 bases: TGCAGCGTTGAAGTAGGGTCTTACTACGAGCAGTACTTC. This encodes CSVEVGSYYEQYF.

V usage is TRBV27 and J usage is TRBJ2-7; TRBD1 aligns across 7 bases. The germline gives CDR1 MNHEY, CDR2 SMNVEV (reference sequence). Trimming cost V 9 bases and J 3 bases; bases outside gene matches: 5. The CDR3 covers 12 residues. The CDR3: CASMSGGYEQYF. The CDR3 coding sequence is TGTGCCAGTATGTCAGGGGGCTACGAGCAGTACTTC.

In this sample, this clonotype turned up a few times. The CDR3 here is CASSLSANYEQYF. DNA of the CDR3: TGTGCCAGCAGCTTATCCGCCAACTACGAGCAGTACTTC. The V and J genes are TRBV12-3 or TRBV12-4 and TRBJ2-7; D gene uncertain. V was shortened by 6 bases and J by 3 bases, with 12 bases between the two germline ends. This CDR3 is built from 13 residues.

This clonotype was seen only a few times. The genes are TRBV4-1 and TRBJ2-5; D may be TRBD1 (6 bases). Trimming left V 3 bases short and J 5 bases short, with 16 bases between. In germline, CDR1 is MGHRA, CDR2 YSYEKL. CDR3 size: 15 residues. CDR3 coding DNA: TGCGCCAGCAGCCAGGAGACAGGCCCGGGGGAGACCCAGTACTTC. Protein: CASSQETGPGETQYF.